Shown below are 9 T cell receptor beta chains from a single sample sequenced in a study of long-term antiretroviral therapy in people with HIV (dated by TCRdb to between 2021 and 2022). Sequencing of the TRB variable region was done with the immunoSEQ hsTCRB v3.0 assay at survey level resolution. TCRdb provides this immuneACCESS table in a form limited to in-frame rearrangements. Some clones are lacking; in checked studies, under half of them reflect an unresolved V gene, and why the rest are absent is not known. Within this sample are approximately 13,000 clones, with around four fifths of them counted one time only. The leading ten clones occupy approximately 15% of the sample. The input for sequencing was unsorted PBMCs, taken 1.8 years before starting antiretroviral therapy. The receptors were gathered from a woman in her thirties or forties with HIV.

V gene TRBV5-4 combines with J gene TRBJ1-3; D is possibly TRBD1 (5 bases). V was pared by 0 bases and J by 12 bases, with 13 bases between. The CDR3 consists of 13 residues. The germline CDR1 and CDR2 sequences are SGHNT and YYREEE (reference sequence). CDR3 sequence (DNA): TGTGCCAGCAGCTTGGGTCTTGGGGGAATCATATATTTT. Translated, it gives CASSLGLGGIIYF.

In its sample, this clone was seen a few times. The chain uses TRBV6-1 and TRBJ1-4, with 9 bases identical to TRBD1. Germline V gives CDR1 MNHNS, CDR2 SASEGT. The CDR3 spans 15 residues. V lost 6 bases and J lost 8; bases outside the gene matches: 10. CDR3 nucleotides: TGTGCCAGCAGGAGGACAGGGGTCCTTAACGAAAAACTGTTTTTT. Amino acids: CASRRTGVLNEKLFF.

This rearrangement joins TRBV13 to TRBJ2-3, with D perhaps TRBD1 or TRBD2 (6 bases each). Germline V lookup: CDR1 PRHDT, CDR2 FYEKMQ (reference sequence). Between the trimmed V and J ends, which lost 6 bases and 6 bases, there was a span of 22 bases. This CDR3 has 16 residues. CDR3 in amino acids: CASSPRGLPPSDTQYF. In nucleotides, the CDR3 is TGTGCCAGCAGTCCCAGGGGACTTCCCCCCTCGGATACGCAGTATTTT.

This clone came up a few times. V usage is TRBV15 and J usage is TRBJ1-2; D gene uncertain. This CDR3 has 14 amino acids. From germline, CDR1 is LNHNV and CDR2 YYDKDF (reference sequence). Trimming took off 0 bases at V and 0 bases at J, with 5 bases between the two ends. The CDR3 here is CATSRDRANYGYTF. DNA for the CDR3: TGTGCCACCAGCAGAGATCGAGCTAACTATGGCTACACCTTC.

This clone appeared a single time. The chain uses TRBV5-5 and TRBJ1-1, with 8 bases that match TRBD1. Germline assignment: CDR1 SGHKS and CDR2 YYEKEE (reference sequence). The junction had 11 bases not matched to a gene; V was cut back by 3 bases and J by 10 bases. The CDR3 totals 14 residues. This chain's CDR3 is CASSSRTGSEAAFF. Here the CDR3 DNA reads TGTGCCAGCAGCTCCCGGACAGGGTCGGAGGCAGCTTTCTTT.

The J gene is TRBJ2-2, the V gene TRBV25-1; the D gene could be TRBD1 or TRBD2 (5 bases each). The CDR3 length is 14 residues. The V gene's germline CDR1 is MGHDK and CDR2 SYGVNS. V was pared by 5 bases and J by 7 bases, with 14 bases between. As DNA, the CDR3 is TGTGCCAGCAGTAGTTGGGGGAAGGTCGGGGAGCTGTTTTTT. Translated, it gives CASSSWGKVGELFF.

The chain joins TRBV7-2 to TRBJ2-7; 14 nucleotides agree with TRBD2. The CDR3 has 16 amino acids. The V and J ends lost 1 base and 4 bases, in that order; junction bases with no gene match: 3. Per the germline V gene, CDR1 is SGHTA and CDR2 is FQGNSA. Here the CDR3 reads CASSLVGTSGSYEQYF. Written as DNA, the CDR3 is TGTGCCAGCAGCTTAGTCGGGACTAGCGGGAGTTACGAGCAGTACTTC. Variable domain in full (rest from reference TRBV7-2 and TRBJ2-7): GAGVSQSPSNKVTEKGKDVELRCDPISGHTALYWYRQSLGQGLEFLIYFQGNSAPDKSGLPSDRFSAERTGGSVSTLTIQRTQQEDSAVYLCASSLVGTSGSYEQYFGPGTRLTVT.

The chain recombines TRBV6-5 with TRBJ2-2, with D possibly TRBD2 on 6 matching bases. This CDR3 has 14 amino acids. The ends were cut back, 8 bases at V and 2 bases at J, with 12 bases in the middle. The germline V gene encodes CDR1 MNHEY and CDR2 SVGAGI. The CDR3 nucleotides read TGTGCCAGCGGGGGACTTCTTAACACCGGGGAGCTGTTTTTT. This sequence encodes CASGGLLNTGELFF.

This clone has just one count. The chain links TRBV15 to TRBJ2-3, with 9 bases identical to TRBD2. V lost 1 base and J lost 2; bases outside the gene matches: 1. CDR3 length: 15 amino acids. In germline, CDR1 is LNHNV, CDR2 YYDKDF (reference sequence). CDR3 loop: CATSRGLADTDTQYF. The CDR3, as DNA: TGTGCCACCAGCAGAGGACTAGCGGACACAGATACGCAGTATTTT. Combining the CDR3 with reference TRBV15 and TRBJ2-3 gives the whole variable domain DAMVIQNPRYQVTQFGKPVTLSCSQTLNHNVMYWYQQKSSQAPKLLFHYYDKDFNNEADTPDNFQSRRPNTSFCFLDIRSPGLGDTAMYLCATSRGLADTDTQYFGPGTRLTVL.